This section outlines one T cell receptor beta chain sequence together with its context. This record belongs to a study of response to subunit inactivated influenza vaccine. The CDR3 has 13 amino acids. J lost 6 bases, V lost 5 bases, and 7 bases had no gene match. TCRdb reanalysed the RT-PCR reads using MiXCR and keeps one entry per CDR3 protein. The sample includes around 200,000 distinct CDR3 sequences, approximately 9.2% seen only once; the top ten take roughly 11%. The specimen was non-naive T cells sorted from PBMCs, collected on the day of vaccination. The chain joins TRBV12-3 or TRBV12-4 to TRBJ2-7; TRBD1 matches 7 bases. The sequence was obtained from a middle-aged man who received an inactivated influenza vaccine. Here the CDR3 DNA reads TGTGCCAGCAGTAAGGGGACAGCTGTCGAGCAGTACTTC. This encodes CASSKGTAVEQYF.